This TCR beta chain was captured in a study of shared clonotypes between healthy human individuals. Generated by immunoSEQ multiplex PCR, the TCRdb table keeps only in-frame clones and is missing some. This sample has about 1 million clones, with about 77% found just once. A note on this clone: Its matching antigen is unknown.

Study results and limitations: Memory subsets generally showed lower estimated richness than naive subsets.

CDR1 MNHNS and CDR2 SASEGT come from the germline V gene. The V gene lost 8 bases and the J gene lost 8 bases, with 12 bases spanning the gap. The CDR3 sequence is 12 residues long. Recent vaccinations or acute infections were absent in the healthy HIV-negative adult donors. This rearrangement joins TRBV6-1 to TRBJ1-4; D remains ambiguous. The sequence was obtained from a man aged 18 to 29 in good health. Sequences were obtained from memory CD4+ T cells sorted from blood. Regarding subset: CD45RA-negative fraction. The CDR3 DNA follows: TGTGCCAGCCGACGGTTGGGCGAAAAACTGTTTTTT. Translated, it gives CASRRLGEKLFF.